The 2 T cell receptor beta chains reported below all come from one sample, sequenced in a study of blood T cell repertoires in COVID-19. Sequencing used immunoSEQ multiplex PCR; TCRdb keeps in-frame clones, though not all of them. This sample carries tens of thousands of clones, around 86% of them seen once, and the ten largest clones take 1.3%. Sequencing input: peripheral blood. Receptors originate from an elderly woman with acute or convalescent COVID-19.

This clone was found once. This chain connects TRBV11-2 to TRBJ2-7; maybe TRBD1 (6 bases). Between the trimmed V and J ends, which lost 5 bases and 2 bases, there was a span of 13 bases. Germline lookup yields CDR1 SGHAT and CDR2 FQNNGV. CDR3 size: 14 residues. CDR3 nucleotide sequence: TGTGCCAGCAGCCTCCAGAAGGGGGCCTACGAGCAGTACTTC. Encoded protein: CASSLQKGAYEQYF.

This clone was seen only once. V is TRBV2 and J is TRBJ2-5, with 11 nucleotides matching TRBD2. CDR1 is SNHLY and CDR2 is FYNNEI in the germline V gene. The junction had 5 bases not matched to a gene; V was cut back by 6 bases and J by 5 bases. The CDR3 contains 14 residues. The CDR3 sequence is CASSPGLAVETQYF. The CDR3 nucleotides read TGTGCCAGCAGCCCGGGACTAGCGGTCGAGACCCAGTACTTC.